This T cell receptor beta chain appears in the sequencing data of a study of blood T cell repertoires in COVID-19. The length of the CDR3 is 12 residues. This clone was counted once. Data came from immunoSEQ multiplex PCR; TCRdb stores just in-frame clones and leaves some out. The table shows 140,000 or so clones, with roughly nine tenths occurring only once. This chain uses TRBV7-5 with TRBJ2-7; TRBD2 was called by the table and not checked on the DNA. TRBV7-5 is assigned pseudogene status. The clonotype was recovered from a human donor in a cohort sampled during active COVID-19. Sequenced input: peripheral blood. The CDR3 DNA reads as TGTGTCAGAAGCCCGATAGACTACGAGCAGTACTTC. It translates to CVRSPIDYEQYF.